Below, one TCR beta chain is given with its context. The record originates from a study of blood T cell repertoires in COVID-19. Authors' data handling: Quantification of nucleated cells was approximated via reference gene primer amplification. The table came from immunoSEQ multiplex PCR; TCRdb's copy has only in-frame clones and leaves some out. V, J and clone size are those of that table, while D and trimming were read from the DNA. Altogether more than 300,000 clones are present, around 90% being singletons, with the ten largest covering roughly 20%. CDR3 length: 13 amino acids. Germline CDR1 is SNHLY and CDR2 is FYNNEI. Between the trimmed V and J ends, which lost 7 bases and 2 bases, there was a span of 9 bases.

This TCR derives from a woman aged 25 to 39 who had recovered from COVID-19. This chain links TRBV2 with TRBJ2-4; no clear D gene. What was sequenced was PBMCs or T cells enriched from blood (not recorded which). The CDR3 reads CASISSTKNIQYF. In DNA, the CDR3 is TGTGCCAGCATTAGTAGTACCAAAAACATTCAGTACTTC.